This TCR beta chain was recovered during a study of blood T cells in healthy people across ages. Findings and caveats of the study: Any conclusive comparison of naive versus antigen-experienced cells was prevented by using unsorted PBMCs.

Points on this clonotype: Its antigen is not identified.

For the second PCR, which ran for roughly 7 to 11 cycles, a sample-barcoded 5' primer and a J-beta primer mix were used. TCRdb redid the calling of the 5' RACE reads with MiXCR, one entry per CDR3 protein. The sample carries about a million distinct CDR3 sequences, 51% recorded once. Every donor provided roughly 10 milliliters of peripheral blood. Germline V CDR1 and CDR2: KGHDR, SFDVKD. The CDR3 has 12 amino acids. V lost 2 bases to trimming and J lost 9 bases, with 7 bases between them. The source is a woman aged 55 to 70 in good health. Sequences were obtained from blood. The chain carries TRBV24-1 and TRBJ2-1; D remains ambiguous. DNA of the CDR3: TGTGCCACCAGTGATTGCAGTTTTGAGCAGTTCTTC. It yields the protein CATSDCSFEQFF.